The entry that follows covers one T cell receptor (beta chain) sequence. The data were obtained in a study of blood T cells in healthy people across ages. Per the germline V gene, CDR1 is MDHEN and CDR2 is SYDVKM. There are 14 residues in the CDR3. The germline V and J ends were trimmed by 2 bases and 2 bases, with 10 bases remaining between them. With a J-beta primer mix and a sample-barcoded 5' primer, a second PCR ran about 7 to 12 cycles. TCRdb called the 5' RACE reads again in MiXCR, with one record for every CDR3 protein. The data hold just under 550,000 distinct CDR3 sequences, with about 24% observed a single time. This same sample was also taken into another study, of T cells of mothers and their children. That paper notes: Researchers report slightly higher, though non-significant, overlap in related mother-child pairs than in unrelated pairs.

This TCR derives from a boy younger than 18 in good health. V usage is TRBV28 and J usage is TRBJ2-7, with unresolved D. Specimen: blood. The CDR3 nucleotides are TGTGCCAGCAGTTTACTCAGATCTACCTACGAGCAGTACTTC. It is translated as CASSLLRSTYEQYF. The variable domain in full, with the rest retrieved from reference TRBV28 and TRBJ2-7, is DVKVTQSSRYLVKRTGEKVFLECVQDMDHENMFWYRQDPGLGLRLIYFSYDVKMKEKGDIPEGYSVSREKKERFSLILESASTNQTSMYLCASSLLRSTYEQYFGPGTRLTVT.